These T cell receptor beta chains were read from a single sample in a study of regulatory T cells in long-lasting Graves disease. Each CDR3 protein is one row after TCRdb ran MiXCR on the multiplex PCR reads. The table records 400,000 to 500,000 distinct CDR3 sequences, 21% of them present only once. The sample was peripheral blood mononuclear cells (PBMCs), taken when the disease was refractory, from a patient treated with antithyroid drugs. These receptor sequences come from a female donor with Graves disease. CDR3s include the opening cysteine and the closing phenylalanine or tryptophan. The D gene is left open where the match is weak. The size of a clone is reported for some rows only, either as once, few or many, or as a class for expanded clones.

clone_size j_call v_call d_call cdr3_aa cdr3_nt
many TRBJ2-2 TRBV5-6 - CASSPAGRANTGELFF TGTGCCAGCAGCCCAGCCGGGCGCGCAAACACCGGGGAGCTGTTTTTT
- TRBJ1-1 TRBV12-3/TRBV12-4 - CASSPGILTEAFF TGTGCCAGCAGCCCCGGGATCCTCACTGAAGCTTTCTTT
- TRBJ2-3 TRBV28 TRBD2 CASSQSSSGDTDTQYF TGTGCCAGCAGTCAGTCCTCCAGCGGGGACACAGATACGCAGTATTTT
- TRBJ2-3 TRBV29-1 - CSVRISGTDTQYF TGCAGCGTCCGAATCTCTGGCACAGATACGCAGTATTTT
few TRBJ2-5 TRBV7-3 - CASSRQVKETQYF TGTGCCAGCAGTCGACAGGTCAAAGAGACCCAGTACTTC
many TRBJ1-4 TRBV18 TRBD1 CASSRDSAEKLFF TGTGCCAGCTCACGGGACAGTGCAGAAAAACTGTTTTTT
few TRBJ2-2 TRBV28 TRBD1 CASSSHVQGATGELFF TGTGCCAGCAGTTCCCACGTCCAGGGGGCAACCGGGGAGCTGTTTTTT
many TRBJ2-4 TRBV29-1 TRBD2 CSVRGGDGNIQYF TGCAGCGTTCGTGGGGGGGACGGAAACATTCAGTACTTC
- TRBJ2-3 TRBV4-2 - CASGGLSGTDTQYF TGTGCCAGCGGGGGGTTGAGTGGCACAGATACGCAGTATTTT
- TRBJ2-7 TRBV20-1 TRBD2 CSARLSGTVGTSGVYEQYF TGCAGTGCTAGGTTATCCGGGACCGTTGGGACTAGCGGAGTCTACGAGCAGTACTTC
- TRBJ1-1 TRBV12-3/TRBV12-4 TRBD1 CASRTGEYTEAFF TGTGCCAGCAGGACAGGGGAGTACACTGAAGCTTTCTTT
- TRBJ2-7 TRBV14 - CASSQVGVYEQYF TGTGCCAGCAGCCAAGTTGGAGTCTACGAGCAGTACTTC
- TRBJ2-3 TRBV2 TRBD1 CASRFPGQGWEDTQYF TGTGCCAGCCGTTTCCCGGGACAGGGATGGGAAGATACGCAGTATTTT
few TRBJ2-7 TRBV4-2 TRBD1 CASSQSGTGAFEQYF TGTGCCAGCAGCCAATCTGGTACAGGGGCGTTCGAGCAGTACTTC
- TRBJ1-5 TRBV20-1 - CSARGTSRGDQPQHF TGCAGTGCTAGGGGTACGTCCCGCGGGGATCAGCCCCAGCATTTT
- TRBJ1-4 TRBV30 - CAWKEGGAGEKLFF TGTGCCTGGAAGGAGGGGGGGGCCGGAGAAAAACTGTTTTTT
many TRBJ1-5 TRBV5-1 - CASSLGADQPQHF TGCGCCAGCAGCTTGGGGGCGGATCAGCCCCAGCATTTT
few TRBJ2-5 TRBV5-1 - CASSPRTRQETQYF TGCGCCAGCAGCCCTCGGACAAGACAAGAGACCCAGTACTTC
few TRBJ2-7 TRBV6-5 - CASSYSSVGGSYEQYF TGTGCCAGCAGTTACTCGAGTGTAGGGGGCTCCTACGAGCAGTACTTC
few TRBJ1-4 TRBV20-1 - CSAHRGATNEKLFF TGCAGTGCTCATAGGGGAGCAACTAATGAAAAACTGTTTTTT
- TRBJ2-6 TRBV2 TRBD1 CASSGGQGTGANVLTF TGTGCCAGCAGCGGAGGACAGGGGACTGGGGCCAACGTCCTGACTTTC
- TRBJ2-4 TRBV28 - CASSFLDQAWFF TGTGCCAGCAGTTTTCTTGATCAGGCTTGGTTCTTC
few TRBJ1-4 TRBV13 TRBD1 CASTKRTGSSNEKLFF TGTGCCAGCACCAAGAGGACAGGGTCTTCTAATGAAAAACTGTTTTTT
- TRBJ1-2 TRBV27 - CASSQLGGAVAIYGYTF TGTGCCAGCAGTCAATTGGGTGGGGCAGTGGCGATCTATGGCTACACCTTC
many TRBJ2-7 TRBV10-3 - CAISPGAQGYEQYF TGTGCCATCAGCCCGGGGGCGCAGGGATACGAGCAGTACTTC
few TRBJ1-1 TRBV30 - CAWDLGTEAFF TGTGCCTGGGATTTAGGCACTGAAGCTTTCTTT
- TRBJ2-5 TRBV30 TRBD2 CVWSPPSTSGRSGTQYF TGTGTCTGGAGTCCTCCCTCTACTAGCGGGAGGTCTGGGACCCAGTACTTC
few TRBJ2-6 TRBV5-1 - CASSTKVSGANVLTF TGCGCCAGCAGCACCAAGGTCTCTGGGGCCAACGTCCTGACTTTC
many TRBJ1-5 TRBV28 - CASSFRLNQPQHF TGTGCCAGCAGTTTCCGTCTTAATCAGCCCCAGCATTTT
- TRBJ1-1 TRBV6-1 - CASRPAGTLNTEAFF TGTGCCAGCCGCCCGGCAGGTACCTTAAACACTGAAGCTTTCTTT
few TRBJ1-4 TRBV14 - CASSQERRGLDEKLFF TGTGCCAGCAGCCAAGAAAGACGGGGTTTGGATGAAAAACTGTTTTTT
few TRBJ2-5 TRBV20-1 TRBD2 CSASPRASGNRETQYF TGCAGTGCTAGCCCGCGAGCTAGCGGGAACCGAGAGACCCAGTACTTC